This T cell receptor (beta chain) originates from a study of CD8+ T cells in alopecia areata. Treatment reported: oral pan-JAK inhibitor, 5-10 mg twice daily. This clone was observed a few times. Once RNA had been extracted, it was reverse transcribed into cDNA to act as the sequencing template. Repertoires were generated with immunoSEQ multiplex PCR, while TCRdb's copy carries only in-frame clones and drops some. The sample consists of 110,000 to 150,000 clones, about four fifths of them appearing once. The CDR3 sequence is 15 residues long. Germline-derived CDR1 and CDR2 are LGHNA and YSLEER. V lost 0 bases, J lost 2 bases, and 11 bases lay in between.

The TCR originated in a human donor with alopecia areata. This chain uses TRBV4-3 with TRBJ2-7, with a weak D call TRBD1 (5 bases). The specimen was CD8+ T cells sorted from blood, collected at week 4, from a patient treated with tofacitinib. The CDR3 DNA is TGCGCCAGCAGCCAAGATGGACACGGGCCCTACGAGCAGTACTTC. Translated, it gives CASSQDGHGPYEQYF.